Below, 27 T cell receptor beta chains from the same sample are listed, as sequenced in a study of T cell repertoires in cytomegalovirus infection. These receptors lack a known antigen. TCRdb reanalysed the reads using MiXCR and keeps one entry per CDR3 protein. The sample consists of about a million distinct CDR3 sequences, around 30% of them appearing once. The specimen was cultured CD8+ T cells from PBMCs, collected from culture after CMV antigen stimulation. The receptor set was obtained from a human donor in good health (CMV status not recorded). Some clones in this sample may be carry-over from other donors' samples.

This clonotype occurred a few times. V and J are TRBV7-9 and TRBJ2-1; D possibly corresponds to TRBD2 (6 bases). V lost 5 bases and J 6 bases, leaving 20 bases between the germline ends. Germline V lookup: CDR1 SEHNR, CDR2 FQNEAQ (reference sequence). CDR3 size: 16 residues. The CDR3 region is CASSPRPGGLINEQFF. The CDR3 region has the DNA TGTGCCAGCAGCCCGAGGCCCGGGGGTCTAATCAATGAGCAGTTCTTC.

This clonotype came up many times. This rearrangement joins TRBV7-2 to TRBJ1-2, with a possible D match to TRBD1 (6 bases). The CDR3 totals 17 residues. Trimming removed 4 bases at V and 4 bases at J, with 22 bases between. CDR1 and CDR2 from the germline V gene are SGHTA and FQGNSA. CDR3 residues: CASSSTRQEDPFYGYTF. In DNA form, the CDR3 reads TGTGCCAGCAGCTCTACCCGACAGGAAGATCCTTTCTATGGCTACACCTTC. The variable domain in full, with the rest retrieved from reference TRBV7-2 and TRBJ1-2, is GAGVSQSPSNKVTEKGKDVELRCDPISGHTALYWYRQSLGQGLEFLIYFQGNSAPDKSGLPSDRFSAERTGGSVSTLTIQRTQQEDSAVYLCASSSTRQEDPFYGYTFGSGTRLTVV.

The chain carries TRBV7-2 and TRBJ1-6, with D hard to call. CDR1 is SGHTA and CDR2 is FQGNSA in the germline V gene. This CDR3 is 14 amino acids long. Between the trimmed V and J ends, which lost 5 bases and 3 bases, there was a span of 8 bases. Here the CDR3 reads CASSPSDYNSPLHF. CDR3 sequence (DNA): TGTGCCAGCAGCCCCAGTGACTATAATTCACCCCTCCACTTT.

This clonotype has just a few counts. This chain joins TRBV24-1 and TRBJ1-5; 9 positions agree with TRBD1. The CDR3 length is 14 residues. Germline V CDR1 and CDR2: KGHDR, SFDVKD. J lost 3 bases, V lost 9 bases, and 5 bases had no gene match. The CDR3 sequence is CATARTGANQPQHF. The CDR3 nucleotides read TGTGCCACCGCCCGGACAGGGGCCAATCAGCCCCAGCATTTT.

This clonotype showed up just a few times. The chain uses TRBV6-5 and TRBJ2-2; tentatively, D is TRBD1 (6 bases). V was clipped by 8 bases and J by 1 base, with 8 bases between them. There are 13 residues in the CDR3. In germline, CDR1 is MNHEY, CDR2 SVGAGI. This CDR3 reads CASEDRNTGELFF. CDR3 DNA sequence: TGTGCCAGCGAGGACAGGAACACCGGGGAGCTGTTTTTT.

The chain carries TRBV6-1 and TRBJ2-5; TRBD1 aligns across 11 bases. J lost 2 bases, V lost 6 bases, and 11 bases had no gene match. Germline V gene lookup returns CDR1 MNHNS and CDR2 SASEGT. The CDR3 has 17 amino acids. In DNA form, the CDR3 reads TGTGCCAGCAGCCCCGGACAGGGGGCCGTCGTACAAGAGACCCAGTACTTC. Protein sequence: CASSPGQGAVVQETQYF.

A remark on this clonotype: A much larger clone differs from this one at a single base, so this may be a read error. V usage is TRBV7-6 and J usage is TRBJ2-7, with D possibly being TRBD1 (7 bases). Germline assignment: CDR1 SGHVS and CDR2 FNYEAQ. CDR3 length: 12 amino acids. CDR3 DNA: TGTGCCGGCAGGGGGGCGGGATACGAGCAGTACTTC. Translation: CAGRGAGYEQYF. Full variable domain (outside the CDR3, taken from reference TRBV7-6 and TRBJ2-7): GAGVSQSPRYKVTKRGQDVALRCDPISGHVSLYWYRQALGQGPEFLTYFNYEAQQDKSGLPNDRFSAERPEGSISTLTIQRTEQRDSAMYRCAGRGAGYEQYFGPGTRLTVT.

The chain combines TRBV6-5 with TRBJ2-1; 12 nucleotides agree with TRBD2. V shed 5 bases, J shed 9 bases, and the junction held 5 bases outside the gene matches. CDR3 length equals 14 residues. Germline CDR1 and CDR2: MNHEY and SVGAGI. The CDR3 nucleotides are TGTGCCAGCAGTGCCCTAGCGGGGGGGCCTGAGCAGTTCTTC. Translating gives CASSALAGGPEQFF.

This chain joins TRBV27 and TRBJ1-6; D gene unclear. Trimming stripped 3 bases from V and 5 bases from J, with 14 bases between. The germline gives CDR1 MNHEY, CDR2 SMNVEV (reference sequence). This CDR3 has 16 residues. This chain's CDR3 is CASSFGSRRNNSPLHF. CDR3 DNA sequence: TGTGCCAGCAGTTTTGGTTCTCGGCGGAATAATTCACCCCTCCACTTT.

The chain joins TRBV28 to TRBJ1-2, with TRBD1 matching over 8 bases. Germline CDR1 is MDHEN and CDR2 is SYDVKM. The CDR3 is 13 amino acids. The junction had 11 bases not matched to a gene; V was cut back by 7 bases and J by 10 bases. The CDR3 DNA reads TGTGCCAGCATATCTCTGGACAGGGACCACTACACCTTC. Its protein is CASISLDRDHYTF.

This clonotype was detected ten times or more. The gene calls are TRBV7-6 and TRBJ2-2; 8 bases line up with TRBD2. The trim removed 4 bases at V and 0 bases at J, leaving 7 bases unmatched. Germline V CDR1 and CDR2: SGHVS, FNYEAQ. CDR3 length: 17 amino acids. CDR3 in amino acids: CASSSLIAGSNTGELFF. The CDR3 DNA is TGTGCCAGCAGCTCCCTAATAGCGGGGTCGAACACCGGGGAGCTGTTTTTT.

The chain recombines TRBV10-3 with TRBJ1-1; D gene uncertain. Looked up from germline, CDR1 is ENHRY and CDR2 is SYGVKD. V was trimmed by 11 bases and J by 0 bases, leaving 13 bases between them. The CDR3 runs 13 residues. Here the CDR3 DNA reads TGTGCCGTTAGCAGTCGTATGAACACTGAAGCTTTCTTT. It codes for CAVSSRMNTEAFF.

This clonotype was seen a handful of times. The chain employs TRBV12-3 or TRBV12-4 and TRBJ2-3; 13 bases agree with TRBD2. Trimming cost V 3 bases and J 0 bases; bases outside gene matches: 3. This CDR3 comprises 17 residues. The DNA of the CDR3 is TGTGCCAGCAGTTTCTCGACTAGCGGGGGGAGCACAGATACGCAGTATTTT. The encoded protein is CASSFSTSGGSTDTQYF.

This clonotype was observed a few times. This rearrangement joins TRBV7-9 to TRBJ1-5, with D tentatively TRBD1 (5 bases). CDR3 length: 18 amino acids. Trimming pared 1 base from V and 0 bases from J, leaving 16 bases between. Germline V gene sequence: CDR1 SEHNR, CDR2 FQNEAQ (reference sequence). The CDR3 DNA reads TGTGCCAGCAGCTTAGAGAGGTTGACAGCGTCTAGCAATCAGCCCCAGCATTTT. It yields the protein CASSLERLTASSNQPQHF.

J is TRBJ2-1 and V is TRBV2; D perhaps matches TRBD2 (6 bases). This CDR3 is built from 11 residues. Germline V CDR1 and CDR2: SNHLY, FYNNEI. The V and J ends lost 5 bases and 10 bases respectively, with 9 bases between them. As DNA, the CDR3 is TGTGCCAGCAGTACGGACTACGAGCAGTTCTTC. It yields the protein CASSTDYEQFF. Combining the CDR3 with reference TRBV2 and TRBJ2-1 gives the whole variable domain EPEVTQTPSHQVTQMGQEVILRCVPISNHLYFYWYRQILGQKVEFLVSFYNNEISEKSEIFDDQFSVERPDGSNFTLKIRSTKLEDSAMYFCASSTDYEQFFGPGTRLTVL.

The chain links TRBV12-5 to TRBJ1-6; 7 bases are a match to TRBD1. From germline, CDR1 is LGHNT and CDR2 FRNRAP. V gave up 1 base and J gave up 3 bases; unmatched junction bases: 6. This CDR3 comprises 17 residues. DNA of the CDR3: TGTGCTAGTGGTTTGGCCGGGACAGCATTCTATAATTCACCCCTCCACTTT. It specifies CASGLAGTAFYNSPLHF.

This sequence joins TRBV29-1 and TRBJ1-4, with TRBD1 as a possible D gene (6 bases). The germline V gene has CDR1 SQVTM and CDR2 ANQGSEA. V gave up 1 base and J gave up 12 bases, with 15 bases separating them. The CDR3 totals 13 residues. The CDR3 sequence is CSVEVFGGEELFF. The DNA for the CDR3 is TGCAGCGTTGAAGTCTTTGGGGGCGAGGAACTGTTTTTT. Based on the CDR3 plus reference TRBV29-1 and TRBJ1-4, the full variable domain is SAVISQKPSRDICQRGTSLTIQCQVDSQVTMMFWYRQQPGQSLTLIATANQGSEATYESGFVIDKFPISRPNLTFSTLTVSNMSPEDSSIYLCSVEVFGGEELFFGSGTQLSVL.

This clonotype was recorded a few times. This rearrangement joins TRBV6-5 to TRBJ2-7, with 7 positions matching TRBD2. The germline V gene has CDR1 MNHEY and CDR2 SVGAGI. V shed 0 bases and J 5 bases; nucleotides not matched to a gene: 1. CDR3 length equals 13 residues. This CDR3 is CASSYSAGDEQYV. The CDR3 bases are TGTGCCAGCAGTTACTCGGCGGGGGACGAGCAGTACGTC.

The gene calls are TRBV29-1 and TRBJ2-4, with D tentatively TRBD1 or TRBD2 (6 bases each). V was cut by 7 bases and J by 6 bases, with 19 bases left in between. Germline assignment: CDR1 SQVTM and CDR2 ANQGSEA. The CDR3 extends over 14 amino acids. CDR3 nucleotide sequence: TGCAGCGGTTGGTGGGGGGCGGAGGGAAACATTCAGTACTTC. Residues: CSGWWGAEGNIQYF.

This clonotype has just a few counts. The chain joins TRBV5-6 to TRBJ2-5, with D hard to call. The germline V and J ends were trimmed by 0 bases and 5 bases, with 11 bases remaining between them. Germline values: CDR1 SGHDT, CDR2 YYEEEE. The CDR3 extends over 14 amino acids. In DNA form, the CDR3 reads TGTGCCAGCAGCTTGGGCAGCTTCGAGGAGACCCAGTACTTC. It translates to CASSLGSFEETQYF.

This clonotype has more than one count but fewer than ten. The chain employs TRBV19 and TRBJ1-2; 8 bases agree with TRBD1. Germline loops: CDR1 LNHDA, CDR2 SQIVND (reference sequence). Trimming cost V 8 bases and J 3 bases; bases outside gene matches: 14. The length of the CDR3 is 16 residues. The CDR3 protein is CASLGLTGDFDYGYTF. CDR3 coding DNA: TGTGCCAGTCTGGGCTTGACAGGGGACTTTGACTATGGCTACACCTTC.

V gene TRBV6-5 combines with J gene TRBJ1-1, with D possibly TRBD1 on 6 matching bases. V lost 1 base to trimming and J lost 7 bases, with 10 bases between them. In germline, CDR1 is MNHEY, CDR2 SVGAGI. This CDR3 contains 13 residues. The CDR3 coding sequence is TGTGCCAGCAGTTACTACAGGGCCAATGAAGCTTTCTTT. Residues: CASSYYRANEAFF.

The chain links TRBV6-2 or TRBV6-3 to TRBJ2-4; 11 nucleotides line up with TRBD1. Per germline, CDR1 MNHEY and CDR2 SVGEGT. After removal of 2 bases from V and 2 bases from J, the junction contained 2 bases not matched to a gene. CDR3 length: 16 amino acids. CDR3 in DNA: TGTGCCAGCAGTTACGGGACAGGGGGGACCAAAAACATTCAGTACTTC. Translation: CASSYGTGGTKNIQYF.

The CDR3 sequence is CASSQGGFGNTIYF. In DNA, the CDR3 is TGTGCCAGCAGCCAAGGGGGTTTCGGAAACACCATATATTTT. The chain couples TRBV14 to TRBJ1-3; D not certain. Germline values: CDR1 SGHDN, CDR2 FVKESK. There are 14 residues in the CDR3. Trimming cost V 1 base and J 4 bases, with 8 bases left between them.

This clonotype was recorded only once. One base away lies a much larger clone, so this may be a sequencing read error. The V and J genes are TRBV7-6 and TRBJ2-7, with D tentatively TRBD2 (6 bases). Trimming removed 5 bases at V and 9 bases at J, with 14 bases between. Germline V CDR1 and CDR2: SGHVS, FNYEAQ. The CDR3 runs to 12 residues. The CDR3 spells CASSLSGSGQYF. CDR3 coding DNA: TGTGCCAGCAGCCTCAGCGGTAGCGGGCAGTACTTC. Combining the CDR3 with reference TRBV7-6 and TRBJ2-7 gives the whole variable domain GAGVSQSPRYKVTKRGQDVALRCDPISGHVSLYWYRQALGQGPEFLTYFNYEAQQDKSGLPNDRFSAERPEGSISTLTIQRTEQRDSAMYRCASSLSGSGQYFGPGTRLTVT.

The rearrangement joins TRBV19 to TRBJ2-3, with 7 bases lining up with TRBD2. The CDR3 runs to 17 residues. Germline assignment: CDR1 LNHDA and CDR2 SQIVND (reference sequence). J gave up 2 bases and V 4 bases, and 12 bases lay outside the gene matches. CDR3 sequence: CASSTLRASGSTDTQYF. The CDR3 nucleotides read TGTGCCAGTAGTACCCTAAGGGCTAGCGGTTCCACAGATACGCAGTATTTT.

The chain is built from TRBV20-1 and TRBJ2-7; D is possibly TRBD1 (5 bases). V dropped 0 bases and J dropped 2 bases, with 11 bases sitting between them. CDR1 is DFQATT and CDR2 is SNEGSKA in the germline V gene (reference sequence). This CDR3 spans 14 amino acids. The DNA of the CDR3 is TGCAGTGCTAGAGAAGGCCAGGGTCCCTACGAGCAGTACTTC. This translates into CSAREGQGPYEQYF.